This TCR beta chain came from a study of blood T cell repertoires in COVID-19. Overall study: Samples of COVID-19 (acute and convalescent) were obtained from the United States, Italy and Spain.

In the source study's methods: For nucleated cells, counts were estimated from reference gene primer amplification. The repertoire was sequenced with immunoSEQ multiplex PCR; TCRdb's copy has only in-frame clones and lacks some. V and J calls and clone size are copied from that table; D and trimming were computed from the DNA. The profile shows about 150,000 clones, roughly nine tenths of them singletons. The V gene lost 5 bases and the J gene lost 10 bases, with 12 bases spanning the gap. The CDR3 runs 11 residues. Germline V gene data show CDR1 as SGHTA and CDR2 as FQGNSA. Followed over time, Seattle patients had been enrolled while infection was active.

The sequence derives from a man between 18 and 29 years old with COVID-19, enrolled during active disease. The rearrangement joins TRBV7-2 to TRBJ2-7, with D unclear. Sequencing was performed on peripheral blood. The CDR3, as DNA: TGTGCCAGCAGCCTCGGTACGATTCAGTACTTC. Protein product: CASSLGTIQYF.